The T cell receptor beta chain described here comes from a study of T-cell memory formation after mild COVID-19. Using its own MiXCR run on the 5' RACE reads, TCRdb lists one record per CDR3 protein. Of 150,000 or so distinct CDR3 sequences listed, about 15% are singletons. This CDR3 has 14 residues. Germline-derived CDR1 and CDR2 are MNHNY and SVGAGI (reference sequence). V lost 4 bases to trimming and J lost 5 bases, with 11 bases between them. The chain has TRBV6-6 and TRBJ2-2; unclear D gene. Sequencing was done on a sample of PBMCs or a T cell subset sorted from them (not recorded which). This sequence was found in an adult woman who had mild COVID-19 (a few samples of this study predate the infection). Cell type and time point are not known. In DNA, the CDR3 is TGTGCCAGCAGTTTTGAGCGTAGGACCGGGGAGCTGTTTTTT. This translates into CASSFERRTGELFF.